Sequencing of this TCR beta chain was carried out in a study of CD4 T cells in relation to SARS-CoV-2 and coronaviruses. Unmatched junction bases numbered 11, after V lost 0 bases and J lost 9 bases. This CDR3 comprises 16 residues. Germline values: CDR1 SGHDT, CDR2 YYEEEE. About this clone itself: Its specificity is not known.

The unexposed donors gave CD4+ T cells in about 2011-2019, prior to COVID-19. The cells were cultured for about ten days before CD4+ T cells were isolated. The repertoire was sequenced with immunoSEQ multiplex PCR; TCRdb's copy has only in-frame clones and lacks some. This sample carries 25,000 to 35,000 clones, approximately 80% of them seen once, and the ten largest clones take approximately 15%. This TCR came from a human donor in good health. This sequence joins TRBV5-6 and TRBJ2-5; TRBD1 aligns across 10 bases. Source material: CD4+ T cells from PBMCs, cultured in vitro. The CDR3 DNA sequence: TGTGCCAGCAGCTTGGCAGGGACAGGGGCCTTCGGGGCCCAGTACTTC. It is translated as CASSLAGTGAFGAQYF.